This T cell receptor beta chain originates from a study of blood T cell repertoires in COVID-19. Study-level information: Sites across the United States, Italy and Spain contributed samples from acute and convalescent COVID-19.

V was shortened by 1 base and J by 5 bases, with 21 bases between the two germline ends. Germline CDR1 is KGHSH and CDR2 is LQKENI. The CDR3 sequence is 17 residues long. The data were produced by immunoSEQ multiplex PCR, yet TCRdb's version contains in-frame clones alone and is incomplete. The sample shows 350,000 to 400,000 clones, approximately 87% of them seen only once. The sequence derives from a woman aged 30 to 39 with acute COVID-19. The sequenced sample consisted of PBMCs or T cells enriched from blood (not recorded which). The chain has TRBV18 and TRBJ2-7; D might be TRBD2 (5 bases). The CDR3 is CASSPRERAVSGNEQYF. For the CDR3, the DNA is TGTGCCAGCTCACCACGGGAACGGGCAGTCTCGGGGAACGAGCAGTACTTC.